A selection of T cell receptor beta chains follows, all from one sample in a study of shared clonotypes between healthy human individuals. Clones were sequenced by immunoSEQ multiplex PCR, and TCRdb holds only the in-frame ones, with some missing. There are 400,000 to 500,000 clones in the sample; approximately 80% occur only once, and 10% to 15% lies in the top ten. The sample comprised PBMCs. The receptors were gathered from a woman aged 40 to 50 in good health. Some clones in this sample may be carry-over from other donors' samples. Each CDR3 is given with its conserved first and last residue. Each record gives: CDR3 protein, CDR3 DNA, V gene, D gene, clone size, J gene. A D gene is named only where the DNA matches it firmly. Some rows mark clone size as missing; the rest say once, few, many or name a class of expanded clone.

CASSVSSGGYNEQFF | TGTGCCAGCAGCGTTTCAAGCGGGGGGTACAATGAGCAGTTCTTC | TRBV9 | TRBD2 | . | TRBJ2-1
CSVEWGFSTGEAFF | TGCAGCGTTGAATGGGGGTTTAGCACCGGTGAAGCTTTCTTT | TRBV29-1 | . | . | TRBJ1-1
CASSKERGSTDTQYF | TGTGCCAGTAGTAAGGAACGGGGAAGCACAGATACGCAGTATTTT | TRBV19 | . | once | TRBJ2-3
CASIEGQSAFYGYTF | TGTGCCAGCATCGAGGGACAGTCAGCCTTCTATGGCTACACCTTC | TRBV28 | TRBD1 | . | TRBJ1-2
CASSFEVRRVPNYGYTF | TGTGCCAGCAGCTTCGAAGTACGCAGAGTTCCTAACTATGGCTACACCTTC | TRBV5-5 | . | . | TRBJ1-2
CAWSIIQGGNSPLHF | TGTGCCTGGAGTATTATTCAGGGAGGGAATTCACCCCTCCACTTT | TRBV30 | . | . | TRBJ1-6
CASSPDRGNNIQYF | TGCGCCAGCAGCCCAGACAGGGGGAACAACATTCAGTACTTC | TRBV5-1 | TRBD1 | . | TRBJ2-4
CASSLYRPYSGNTIYF | TGTGCCAGCAGCCTATACAGGCCATACTCTGGAAACACCATATATTTT | TRBV28 | . | once | TRBJ1-3
CASSPSEQGGTEAFF | TGTGCCAGCTCACCTTCCGAACAGGGCGGCACTGAAGCTTTCTTT | TRBV18 | . | . | TRBJ1-1
CASRRELLYNEQFF | TGTGCCAGCAGAAGGGAATTACTCTACAATGAGCAGTTCTTC | TRBV27 | . | . | TRBJ2-1
CASSQDYGDLSYNEQFF | TGCGCCAGCAGCCAAGACTACGGGGACCTCTCCTACAATGAGCAGTTCTTC | TRBV4-3 | . | once | TRBJ2-1
CASSPSAINEKLFF | TGTGCCAGCTCACCATCGGCTATTAATGAAAAACTGTTTTTT | TRBV18 | . | . | TRBJ1-4
CAISGQGNEQFF | TGTGCCATCAGTGGACAGGGCAATGAACAGTTCTTC | TRBV10-3 | TRBD1 | few | TRBJ2-1
CASSSGVNAGGIEKLFF | TGTGCCAGCAGCTCCGGGGTAAATGCAGGCGGAATCGAAAAACTGTTTTTT | TRBV9 | . | . | TRBJ1-4
CASRAALAEETQYF | TGTGCCAGCAGAGCGGCTCTAGCGGAAGAGACCCAGTACTTC | TRBV5-5 | TRBD2 | . | TRBJ2-5
CASSTFFAGTSGSGAQFF | TGTGCCAGCAGCACCTTTTTCGCCGGGACTAGCGGGAGTGGTGCGCAGTTCTTC | TRBV7-9 | TRBD2 | . | TRBJ2-1
CASSGRYQETQYF | TGTGCCAGCAGCGGGAGATACCAAGAGACCCAGTACTTC | TRBV7-8 | . | . | TRBJ2-5
CASSLGSLSPLHF | TGTGCCAGCAGTTTGGGCAGTTTATCACCCCTCCACTTT | TRBV28 | . | . | TRBJ1-6
CASSSNDLTNEQYF | TGCGCCAGCAGCTCAAACGACTTAACCAACGAGCAGTACTTC | TRBV5-1 | . | . | TRBJ2-7
CASSLVLETQYF | TGTGCCAGCAGCTTAGTTTTGGAGACCCAGTACTTC | TRBV7-8 | . | once | TRBJ2-5
CASSGTGIDGTQYF | TGTGCCAGCTCAGGGACAGGGATCGACGGGACCCAGTACTTC | TRBV18 | TRBD1 | . | TRBJ2-5
CASSVAVGKDYGYTF | TGTGCCAGCAGCGTAGCCGTGGGCAAGGACTATGGCTACACCTTC | TRBV9 | . | . | TRBJ1-2
CASSLRGQGMDTQYF | TGCGCCAGCAGCTTGAGGGGACAGGGAATGGATACGCAGTATTTT | TRBV5-1 | TRBD1 | few | TRBJ2-3
CASGPGTGVFNTEAFF | TGTGCTAGTGGACCTGGGACAGGGGTTTTTAACACTGAAGCTTTCTTT | TRBV12-5 | TRBD1 | . | TRBJ1-1
CAWSTPTSGRRYEQYF | TGTGCCTGGAGTACACCGACTAGCGGGAGGAGGTACGAGCAGTACTTC | TRBV30 | TRBD2 | . | TRBJ2-7
CASSPSGPRTDTQYF | TGTGCCAGCAGCCCGAGCGGGCCCCGCACAGATACGCAGTATTTT | TRBV7-2 | . | . | TRBJ2-3
CASSSIDREVNTIYF | TGTGCCAGCAGCTCCATCGACAGGGAGGTTAACACCATATATTTT | TRBV7-2 | TRBD1 | . | TRBJ1-3
CASSGISGNTDTQYF | TGCGCCAGCAGTGGTATTAGCGGGAACACAGATACGCAGTATTTT | TRBV5-1 | TRBD2 | . | TRBJ2-3
CSVLDRGLNTEAFF | TGCAGCGTTCTGGACCGAGGGTTGAACACTGAAGCTTTCTTT | TRBV29-1 | . | . | TRBJ1-1
CASRRGTGVTGELFF | TGTGCCAGCAGGCGAGGGACAGGGGTAACCGGGGAGCTGTTTTTT | TRBV28 | TRBD1 | . | TRBJ2-2
CASSPDRGVTGELFF | TGTGCCAGCTCACCGGACAGGGGGGTCACCGGGGAGCTGTTTTTT | TRBV18 | TRBD1 | . | TRBJ2-2
CASSSPTGVGYTF | TGTGCCAGCAGCTCCCCCACAGGGGTAGGCTACACCTTC | TRBV5-6 | TRBD1 | . | TRBJ1-2
CASSPSGSFYEQYF | TGTGCCAGCAGCCCCTCGGGCAGCTTCTACGAGCAGTACTTC | TRBV11-2 | . | . | TRBJ2-7
CASSLGSSGYEQYF | TGCGCCAGCAGCTTGGGGTCTAGCGGCTACGAGCAGTACTTC | TRBV5-1 | TRBD2 | once | TRBJ2-7
CASSQSSGSLGTQYF | TGCGCCAGCAGCCAATCTAGCGGGAGTTTGGGTACGCAGTATTTT | TRBV4-3 | TRBD2 | . | TRBJ2-3
CSVANGQGAQETQYF | TGCAGCGTTGCAAATGGACAGGGGGCCCAAGAGACCCAGTACTTC | TRBV29-1 | TRBD1 | . | TRBJ2-5
CASSLRGVYEQYF | TGTGCCAGCAGCCTCCGGGGGGTCTACGAGCAGTACTTC | TRBV7-9 | TRBD2 | . | TRBJ2-7
CASSPLDSYEQYF | TGTGCCAGCTCACCCTTAGATTCCTACGAGCAGTACTTC | TRBV18 | . | . | TRBJ2-7
CASSQTLAGEQFF | TGCGCCAGCAGCCAGACGCTAGCGGGTGAGCAGTTCTTC | TRBV4-3 | TRBD2 | . | TRBJ2-1
CASSLAPGENTEAFF | TGCGCCAGCAGCTTGGCCCCAGGTGAGAACACTGAAGCTTTCTTT | TRBV5-1 | . | . | TRBJ1-1
CASSSPGDPNEKLFF | TGTGCCAGCAGCAGCCCAGGGGATCCTAATGAAAAACTGTTTTTT | TRBV6-6 | . | . | TRBJ1-4
CASSTTDTQYF | TGTGCCAGCAGCACTACAGATACGCAGTATTTT | TRBV7-2 | . | once | TRBJ2-3
CASFTRDSYEQYF | TGTGCCAGCTTTACACGGGACTCCTACGAGCAGTACTTC | TRBV28 | . | . | TRBJ2-7
CATTGTGTGELFF | TGTGCCACAACCGGGACAGGGACCGGGGAGCTGTTTTTT | TRBV6-1 | TRBD1 | . | TRBJ2-2
CASSPTTDYEQYF | TGTGCCAGCTCACCAACGACAGACTACGAGCAGTACTTC | TRBV18 | . | . | TRBJ2-7
CASKTTGDNYGYTF | TGTGCCAGCAAGACTACAGGTGATAACTATGGCTACACCTTC | TRBV27 | . | . | TRBJ1-2
CASSSPTGDTAWDGAKNIQYF | TGTGCCAGCAGCTCCCCGACAGGGGACACGGCCTGGGACGGCGCCAAAAACATTCAGTACTTC | TRBV28 | TRBD1 | . | TRBJ2-4
CASSQPRQIGTWPNEKLFF | TGTGCCAGCAGTCAACCCCGGCAGATTGGGACTTGGCCTAATGAAAAACTGTTTTTT | TRBV28 | . | . | TRBJ1-4
CASSLGASPYNEQFF | TGCGCCAGCAGCTTGGGAGCATCTCCCTACAATGAGCAGTTCTTC | TRBV5-1 | . | once | TRBJ2-1
CASRSEFREQYF | TGTGCCAGCAGAAGCGAATTCCGCGAGCAGTACTTC | TRBV6-5 | . | . | TRBJ2-7
CASSPGDRRNYGYTF | TGCGCCAGCAGCCCGGGCGATAGGCGCAACTATGGCTACACCTTC | TRBV5-1 | . | . | TRBJ1-2
CASIQIDNEQFF | TGTGCCAGCATACAGATAGACAATGAGCAGTTCTTC | TRBV6-1 | . | . | TRBJ2-1
CSVETGLGDTQYF | TGCAGCGTTGAAACCGGTCTTGGGGATACGCAGTATTTT | TRBV29-1 | . | . | TRBJ2-3
CASSTTGEGYEQYF | TGTGCCAGCAGTACGACTGGCGAAGGTTACGAGCAGTACTTC | TRBV11-2 | . | . | TRBJ2-7
CATSSSGTSNSGANVLTF | TGTGCCACCAGCTCGTCGGGGACTAGCAATTCTGGGGCCAACGTCCTGACTTTC | TRBV15 | TRBD2 | few | TRBJ2-6
CASSFGTGVGEQYF | TGCGCCAGCAGCTTCGGGACAGGCGTGGGCGAGCAGTACTTC | TRBV5-1 | TRBD1 | . | TRBJ2-7
CATSSKYRAGANVLTF | TGTGCCACCAGCAGTAAATACAGGGCTGGGGCCAACGTCCTGACTTTC | TRBV15 | . | . | TRBJ2-6